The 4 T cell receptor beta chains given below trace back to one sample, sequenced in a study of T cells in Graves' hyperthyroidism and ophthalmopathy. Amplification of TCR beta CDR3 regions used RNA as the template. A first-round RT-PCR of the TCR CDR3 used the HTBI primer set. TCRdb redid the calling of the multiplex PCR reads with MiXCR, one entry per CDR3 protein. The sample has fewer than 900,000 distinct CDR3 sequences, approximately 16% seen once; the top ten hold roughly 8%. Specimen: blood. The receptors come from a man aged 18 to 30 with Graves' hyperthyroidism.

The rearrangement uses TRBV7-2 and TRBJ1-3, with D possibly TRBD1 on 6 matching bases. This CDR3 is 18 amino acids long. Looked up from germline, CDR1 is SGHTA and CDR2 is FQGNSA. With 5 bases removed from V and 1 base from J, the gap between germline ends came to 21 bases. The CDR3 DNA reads TGTGCCAGCAGCCCTCTACCGGGGACACAAATATCTGGAAACACCATATATTTT. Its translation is CASSPLPGTQISGNTIYF.

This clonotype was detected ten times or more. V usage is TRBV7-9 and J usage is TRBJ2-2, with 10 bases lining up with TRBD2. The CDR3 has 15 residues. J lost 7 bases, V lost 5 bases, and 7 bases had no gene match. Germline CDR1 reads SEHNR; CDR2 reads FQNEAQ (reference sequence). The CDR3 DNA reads TGTGCCAGCAGCCGACTAGCGGGTGGCGACGGGGAGCTGTTTTTT. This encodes CASSRLAGGDGELFF.

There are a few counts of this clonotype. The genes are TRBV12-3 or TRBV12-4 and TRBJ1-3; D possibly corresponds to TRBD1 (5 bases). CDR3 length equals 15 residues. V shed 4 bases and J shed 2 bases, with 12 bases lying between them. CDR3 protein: CASSSLGTAGNTIYF. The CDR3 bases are TGTGCCAGCAGTTCACTCGGGACGGCTGGAAACACCATATATTTT.

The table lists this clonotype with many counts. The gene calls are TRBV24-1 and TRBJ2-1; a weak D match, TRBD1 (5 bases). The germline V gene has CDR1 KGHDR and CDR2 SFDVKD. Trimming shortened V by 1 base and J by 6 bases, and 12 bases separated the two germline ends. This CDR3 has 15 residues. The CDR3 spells CATSDLTGVGNEQFF. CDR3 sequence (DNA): TGTGCCACCAGTGATTTAACAGGTGTAGGCAATGAGCAGTTCTTC.